This entry describes one T cell receptor beta chain. The data stem from a study of shared clonotypes between healthy human individuals. Generated by immunoSEQ multiplex PCR, the TCRdb table keeps only in-frame clones and is missing some. Of approximately 2.5 million clones in the sample, just over 90% were seen once. The CDR3 is 12 amino acids. V was cut by 6 bases and J by 4 bases, with 10 bases left in between. Per germline, CDR1 MDHEN and CDR2 SYDVKM. The sequence came from a young man in good health. The gene calls are TRBV28 and TRBJ2-7; D is unresolved. Sample: naive CD4+ T cells sorted from blood. Noted subset: CD45RA+ positively selected. CDR3 DNA sequence: TGTGCCAGCAGCCCTGAATATTACGAGCAGTACTTC. Protein sequence: CASSPEYYEQYF.